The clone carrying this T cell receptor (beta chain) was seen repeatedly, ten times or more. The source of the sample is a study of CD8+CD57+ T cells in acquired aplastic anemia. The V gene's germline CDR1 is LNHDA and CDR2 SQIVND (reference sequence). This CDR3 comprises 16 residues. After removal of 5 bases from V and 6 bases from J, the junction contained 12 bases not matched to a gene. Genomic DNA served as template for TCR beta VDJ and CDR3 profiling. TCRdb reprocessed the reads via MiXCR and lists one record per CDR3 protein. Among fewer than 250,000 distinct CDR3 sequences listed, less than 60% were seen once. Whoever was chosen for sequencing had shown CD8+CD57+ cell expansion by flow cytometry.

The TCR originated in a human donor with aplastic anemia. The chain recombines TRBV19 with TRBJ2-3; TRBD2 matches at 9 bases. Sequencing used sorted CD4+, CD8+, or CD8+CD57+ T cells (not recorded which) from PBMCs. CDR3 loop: CASSSGLAPTRDTQYF. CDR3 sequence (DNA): TGTGCCAGTAGTTCGGGACTAGCTCCCACGAGGGATACGCAGTATTTT.